This TCR beta chain was sequenced during a study of cytomegalovirus exposure and HLA in healthy donors. Vbeta (60) and Jbeta (13) primers were used in the PCR. Data came from immunoSEQ multiplex PCR; TCRdb stores just in-frame clones and leaves some out. The table includes fewer than 150,000 clones, 70% to 85% detected once. This CDR3 has 15 residues. The V gene's germline CDR1 is MDHEN and CDR2 SYDVKM. With 9 bases removed from V and 0 bases from J, the gap between germline ends came to 15 bases. V is TRBV28 and J is TRBJ2-1, with D tentatively TRBD2 (5 bases). The source is a man aged 35-49 years in good health and CMV-seropositive. Sequenced: PBMCs. The CDR3 sequence is CASKGGPTSYNEQFF. DNA for the CDR3: TGTGCCAGTAAAGGCGGGCCCACCTCCTACAATGAGCAGTTCTTC.